The clone carrying this T cell receptor (beta chain) was counted between two and nine times. The data derive from a study of blood T cell repertoires in COVID-19. Study information: Both acute and convalescent COVID-19 samples were obtained from the United States, Italy and Spain.

The method was immunoSEQ multiplex PCR; TCRdb's version includes in-frame clones alone and lacks a portion of them. The top ten hold approximately 2% of the sample, which has 100,000 to 150,000 clones, roughly 69% seen once. The clonotype comes from a woman in her 70s with acute or convalescent COVID-19. Sequencing was performed on peripheral blood.

CDR3 sequence reads: CASSLRGLNTDTQYF. The CDR3 nucleotides are TGCGCCAGCAGCTTGCGGGGACTGAACACAGATACGCAGTATTTT. The V call is TRBV5-1, the J call TRBJ2-3, with a possible D match to TRBD2 (6 bases). V lost 1 base and J 2 bases, leaving 11 bases between the germline ends. CDR3 length equals 15 residues. Per germline, CDR1 SGHRS and CDR2 YFSETQ.